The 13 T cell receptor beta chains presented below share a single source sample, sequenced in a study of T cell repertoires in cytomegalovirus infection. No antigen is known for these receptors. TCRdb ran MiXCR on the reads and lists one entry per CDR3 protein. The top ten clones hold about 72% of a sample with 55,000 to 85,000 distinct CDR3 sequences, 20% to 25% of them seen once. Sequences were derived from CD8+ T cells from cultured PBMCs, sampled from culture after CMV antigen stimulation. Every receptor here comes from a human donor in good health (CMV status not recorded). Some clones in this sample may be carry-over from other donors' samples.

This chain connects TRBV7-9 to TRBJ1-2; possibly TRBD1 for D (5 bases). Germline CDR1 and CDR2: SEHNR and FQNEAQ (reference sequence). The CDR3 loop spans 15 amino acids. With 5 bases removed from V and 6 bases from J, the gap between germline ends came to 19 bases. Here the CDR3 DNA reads TGTGCCAGCAGCCCGCCCGGCAGGGCTAGGCATGGCTACACCTTC. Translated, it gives CASSPPGRARHGYTF. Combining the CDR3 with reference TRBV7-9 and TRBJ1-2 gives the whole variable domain DTGVSQNPRHKITKRGQNVTFRCDPISEHNRLYWYRQTLGQGPEFLTYFQNEAQLEKSRLLSDRFSAERPKGSFSTLEIQRTEQGDSAMYLCASSPPGRARHGYTFGSGTRLTVV.

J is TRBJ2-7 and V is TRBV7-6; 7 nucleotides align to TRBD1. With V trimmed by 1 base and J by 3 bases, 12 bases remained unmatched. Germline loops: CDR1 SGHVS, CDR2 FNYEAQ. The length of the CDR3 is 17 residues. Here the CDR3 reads CASSLVAPVDRFYEQYF. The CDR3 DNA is TGTGCCAGCAGCTTAGTCGCCCCCGTGGACAGGTTCTACGAGCAGTACTTC.

CDR3 nucleotide sequence: TGTGCCAGCAGCTTAGCACCAGGGATGGGATATGGCTACACCTTC. Translated, it gives CASSLAPGMGYGYTF. The gene calls are TRBV7-8 and TRBJ1-2; a weak D match, TRBD1 (5 bases). Deletions cut 0 bases from V and 5 bases from J, with 13 bases between. CDR1 is SGHVS and CDR2 is FQNEAQ in the germline V gene. This CDR3 is built from 15 residues.

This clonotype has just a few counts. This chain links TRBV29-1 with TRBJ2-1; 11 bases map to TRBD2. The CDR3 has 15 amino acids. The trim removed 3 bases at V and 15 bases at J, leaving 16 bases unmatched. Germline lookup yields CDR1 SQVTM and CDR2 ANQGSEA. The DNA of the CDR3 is TGCAGCGTTGAGGACTTTCAAATAGCGGGGGGGCGGTCGTTCTTC. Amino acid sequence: CSVEDFQIAGGRSFF.

This CDR3 reads CASSYYQGNTEAFF. The CDR3 DNA is TGTGCCAGCAGTTACTACCAGGGGAACACTGAAGCTTTCTTT. The chain uses TRBV6-8 and TRBJ1-1; TRBD1 is a possible D gene (5 bases). V shed 1 base and J shed 1 base, with 7 bases lying between them. The CDR3 is 14 residues long. CDR1 and CDR2 from the germline V gene are MNHGY and SAAAGT.

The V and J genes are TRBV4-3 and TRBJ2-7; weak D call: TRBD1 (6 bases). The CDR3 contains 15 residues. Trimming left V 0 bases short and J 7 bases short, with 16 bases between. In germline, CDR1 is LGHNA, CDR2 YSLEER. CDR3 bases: TGCGCCAGCAGCCAAGAAAGGGGGTTTGTGGGAGAGCAGTACTTC. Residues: CASSQERGFVGEQYF.

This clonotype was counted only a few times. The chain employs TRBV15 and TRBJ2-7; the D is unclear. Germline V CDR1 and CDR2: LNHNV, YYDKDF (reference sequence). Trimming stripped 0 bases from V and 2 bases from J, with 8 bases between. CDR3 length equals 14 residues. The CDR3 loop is CATSRDRQAYEQYF. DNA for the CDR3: TGTGCCACCAGCAGAGATCGGCAGGCCTACGAGCAGTACTTC. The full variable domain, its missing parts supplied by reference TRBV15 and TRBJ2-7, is DAMVIQNPRYQVTQFGKPVTLSCSQTLNHNVMYWYQQKSSQAPKLLFHYYDKDFNNEADTPDNFQSRRPNTSFCFLDIRSPGLGDTAMYLCATSRDRQAYEQYFGPGTRLTVT.

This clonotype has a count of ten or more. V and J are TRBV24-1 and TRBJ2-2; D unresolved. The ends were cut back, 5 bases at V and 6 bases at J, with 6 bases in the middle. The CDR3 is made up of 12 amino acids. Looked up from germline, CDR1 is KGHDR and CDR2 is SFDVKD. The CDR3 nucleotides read TGTGCCACCAGTGGAATGTCCGGGGAGCTGTTTTTT. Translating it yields CATSGMSGELFF.

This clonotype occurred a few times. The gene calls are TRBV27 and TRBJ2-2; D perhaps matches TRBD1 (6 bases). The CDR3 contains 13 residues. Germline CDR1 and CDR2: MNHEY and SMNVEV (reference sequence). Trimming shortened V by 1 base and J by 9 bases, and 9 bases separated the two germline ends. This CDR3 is CASSLYQGRELFF. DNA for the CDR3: TGTGCCAGCAGTTTATATCAGGGGAGGGAGCTGTTTTTT.

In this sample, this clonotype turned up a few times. CDR3 bases: TGTGCCAGCAGCTCGCTACCCGACAGGCTTGAAGCTTTCTTT. Translation: CASSSLPDRLEAFF. The chain carries TRBV7-9 and TRBJ1-1; TRBD1 is a possible D gene (6 bases). This CDR3 comprises 14 residues. Germline V gene data show CDR1 as SEHNR and CDR2 as FQNEAQ (reference sequence). V lost 4 bases to trimming and J lost 7 bases, with 16 bases between them.

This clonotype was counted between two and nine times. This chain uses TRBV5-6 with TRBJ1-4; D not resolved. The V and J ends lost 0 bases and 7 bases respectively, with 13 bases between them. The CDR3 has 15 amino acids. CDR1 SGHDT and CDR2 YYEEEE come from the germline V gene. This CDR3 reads CASSLAEWSSEKLFF. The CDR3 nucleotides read TGTGCCAGCAGCTTGGCGGAATGGAGCTCTGAAAAACTGTTTTTT.

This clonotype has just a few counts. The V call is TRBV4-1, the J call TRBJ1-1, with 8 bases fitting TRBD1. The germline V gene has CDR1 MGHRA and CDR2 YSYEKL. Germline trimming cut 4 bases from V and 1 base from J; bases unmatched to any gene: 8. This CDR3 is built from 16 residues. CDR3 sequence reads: CASSRDGGQGNTEAFF. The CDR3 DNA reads TGCGCCAGCAGCCGGGACGGCGGACAGGGGAACACTGAAGCTTTCTTT.

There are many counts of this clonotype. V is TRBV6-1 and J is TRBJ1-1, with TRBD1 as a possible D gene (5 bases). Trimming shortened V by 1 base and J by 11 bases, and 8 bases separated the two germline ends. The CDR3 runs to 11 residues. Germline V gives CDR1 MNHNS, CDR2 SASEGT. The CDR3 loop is CASSEGTKAFF. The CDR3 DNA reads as TGTGCCAGCAGTGAAGGGACAAAGGCTTTCTTT.